This T cell receptor (beta chain) was retrieved from a study of PD-L1 blockade in urothelial cancer (dated by TCRdb to 2016 to 2017). Regarding the complete study: Therapy was started in the mid-2010s for all patients, and atezolizumab 1,200 mg was administered intravenously every 3 weeks. About 85% of the 29 patients were identified as males with urothelial cancer of bladder origin, and a prior smoking history was reported by 18 of 29 patients. Patients had an ECOG performance status of 0 or 1 and had received between 0 and 3 prior chemotherapy regimens. Blood samples were analyzed at two time points: 3 weeks after treatment start (second dose) and 6 weeks after treatment start. A median of about 150,000 T cells and 85,000 or so unique TCRs was obtained from blood samples, and a median clonality of approximately 0.08 was observed. An exploratory multi-omic analysis was conducted of the somatic, immune and clinical correlates of response to PD-L1 blockade with atezolizumab in urothelial cancer. Pretreatment tumor samples, along with matched peripheral blood collected serially before and after atezolizumab treatment, underwent TCR sequencing. Durable clinical benefit was defined as a progression-free survival longer than 6 months, and TCR features were additionally tested against progression-free survival and overall survival. In the same patients, whole exome sequencing and RNA sequencing of pretreatment tumors were performed in addition to TCR sequencing. Durable clinical benefit was achieved by nine patients and was not achieved by 20 patients. Around 30 patients had pretreatment blood TCR-seq, about 25 had at least one posttreatment blood collection, and about 25 had tumor TCR-seq. The full study reports these points: Patients with durable benefit showed greater expansion of tumor-associated TCR clones in peripheral blood 3 weeks after starting treatment (n of about 22, p = 0.022). A pretreatment peripheral blood TCR clonality below the median was linked to improved progression-free and overall survival. Because the sample size was small (n ≈ 29) and many exploratory analyses were performed, the results are intended to be hypothesis-generating.

This sample's time point label indicates: peripheral blood 6 weeks after treatment start. The cohort included under 35 patients with locally advanced or metastatic urothelial carcinoma who were treated at Memorial Sloan Kettering on a trial protocol. Peripheral blood mononuclear cells were collected pretreatment and during treatment, at between 1 and 8 total time points per patient. The Qiagen DNeasy Blood extraction kit was used to purify genomic DNA from total PBMCs and tumor samples. PBMCs were collected pretreatment and during treatment and were isolated and stored as previously described. Of note for this clone: Its antigen is currently not known. Nothing much larger sits one base from this clone, and base qualities are not available.

V is pruned by 0 bases and J by 2 bases, leaving 3 bases of the junction without a gene match. The CDR3 numbers 16 residues from cysteine through phenylalanine. Only the CDR3 region is kept as DNA, spanning 48 bases read in frame from base 1. Reading the germline V gene gives CDR1 SGHRS and CDR2 YFSETQ. To estimate absolute template abundance from read counts, synthetic TCR analog templates were spiked into each PCR. The immunoSEQ assay used bias-controlled V and J gene primers to amplify TCRbeta CDR3 regions from genomic DNA. Sequencing of rearranged TCRbeta segments was done at approximately 20X coverage. As for the original processing: Clustering was used to correct sequencing errors, and CDR3s were annotated against IMGT to assign V, D and J genes. Downstream analyses used only productive TCRbeta rearrangements and left out out-of-frame or stop-codon sequences. To compute clonality, Shannon entropy was normalized by the log of the number of unique productive sequences and then subtracted from one. Fisher's exact test with Benjamini-Hochberg correction, at a threshold of adjusted p below 0.01, was used to find clones that differed between time points or between blood and tumor. TCRdb carries this immuneACCESS record with in-frame sequences only. Its versions omit some clonotypes, under half of them owing to an unresolved V gene in the studies checked, with the rest unexplained. The V and J calls and the clone size are those of that table, but D and trimming were determined from the DNA. The sample table contains about 130,000 clones; only one count was recorded for 86% of them. In total, the top ten clones hold roughly 2.4% of the sample.

This TCR came from a man in his fifties or sixties with urothelial cancer. The V and J segments used are TRBV5-1 and TRBJ1-5; 9 central bases correspond to TRBD1. Specimen: PBMCs, collected around atezolizumab (anti-PD-L1) treatment. The CDR3 region has the sequence CASSLGDRGGNQPQHF. Read as DNA, the sequence is TGCGCCAGCAGCTTGGGTGACAGGGGGGGCAATCAGCCCCAGCATTTT.